Listed below are T cell receptor beta chains from one sample, sequenced in a study of blood T cell repertoires in COVID-19. Clones were sequenced by immunoSEQ multiplex PCR, and TCRdb holds only the in-frame ones, with some missing. The data contain some 120,000 clones, around four fifths of them singletons. The sample taken for sequencing was peripheral blood. The receptor source for this set is a man at least 80 years old with acute or convalescent COVID-19. CDR3s include the opening cysteine and the closing phenylalanine or tryptophan.

length	V	J	CDR3
14	TRBV5-1	TRBJ2-7	CASSLTANSYEQYF
12	TRBV12-3/TRBV12-4	TRBJ1-3	CASSFGSNTIYF
13	TRBV12-3/TRBV12-4	TRBJ1-2	CASTETELYGYTF
13	TRBV19	TRBJ1-2	CASSIRGPGGYTF
15	TRBV5-6	TRBJ2-4	CASTLAGGIKNIQYF
13	TRBV6-5	TRBJ2-1	CASSIDWDNEQFF
13	TRBV29-1	TRBJ2-7	CSVGSGFYYEQYF
15	TRBV4-1	TRBJ2-7	CASSQLAGGKYEQYF
16	TRBV7-9	TRBJ2-1	CASRKQGQSSYNEQFF
15	TRBV6-2/TRBV6-3	TRBJ2-7	CASSRPGLPSYEQYF
11	TRBV29-1	TRBJ1-3	CSAWGENTIYF
17	TRBV5-3	TRBJ2-2	CARSLSSAGGRTGELFF
15	TRBV15	TRBJ2-7	CATSRGGVRSSEQYF
16	TRBV6-2/TRBV6-3	TRBJ2-1	CASSYGTSGTYNEQFF
17	TRBV11-3	TRBJ2-1	CASSLASLAGGLGEQFF
15	TRBV5-6	TRBJ2-2	CASSSGQGATGELFF